This entry describes one TCR beta chain. Its specificity is not known. The entry originates in a study of cytomegalovirus exposure and HLA in healthy donors. A multiplex PCR was run with 60 Vbeta primers and 13 Jbeta primers. Sequencing used immunoSEQ multiplex PCR; TCRdb keeps in-frame clones, though not all of them. The sample shows about 69,000 clones, 76% of them seen only once. Germline values: CDR1 SGHAT, CDR2 FQNNGV. This CDR3 has 15 amino acids. V was clipped by 2 bases and J by 4 bases, with 13 bases between them. The study, taken as a whole, reports: Earlier results showed most TCR beta V segments being productive about 87% or about 30% of the time. A later analysis found TCR association rates differed by HLA locus, highest for DRB1 and lowest for HLA-C.

This TCR was recovered from a man aged 18 to 30 in good health and CMV-seronegative. Sequencing was carried out using PBMCs. The J gene is TRBJ2-3, the V gene TRBV11-2; the D gene is possibly TRBD2 (7 bases). The CDR3 region has the DNA TGTGCCAGCAGCTTAACGGGGGGCCGCTCAGATACGCAGTATTTT. Amino acids: CASSLTGGRSDTQYF.